The TCR beta chain described here comes from a study of blood T cell repertoires in COVID-19. Looking at the study overall: Both acute and convalescent COVID-19 samples were obtained from the United States, Italy and Spain. PBMCs, B-cell-depleted T cells, or T cells were the source of the cDNA or gDNA that made up the material.

V lost 6 bases and J lost 9, with 12 bases in between. The germline V gene has CDR1 MDHEN and CDR2 SYDVKM. This CDR3 has 13 residues. Per the original data handling: Amplification from reference gene primers served as the basis for estimated nucleated cell counts. Profiling relied on immunoSEQ multiplex PCR, and the TCRdb table lists in-frame clones only, not all of them. The V and J calls and clone size come from that table; D and trimming were worked out from the DNA. The table includes 90,000 or so clones, around 90% detected once. The genes are TRBV28 and TRBJ1-6; perhaps TRBD1 as D (5 bases). This clonotype was sampled from a human donor with active COVID-19. The donor label of this sample is uncertain. Sample: peripheral blood. The CDR3 here is CASRLDSRSPLHF. CDR3 coding DNA: TGTGCCAGCAGGTTAGACAGTCGTTCACCCCTCCACTTT.